These 11 T cell receptor beta chains were sequenced from one sample in a study of regulatory T cells in long-lasting Graves disease listed by TCRdb under 2021. What the time point label conveys for this sample: newly diagnosed GD, antithyroid drugs for less than 3 months. RNA was extracted from PBMCs in TRIzol for both TCR sequencing and RNA sequencing. The library was produced with multiplex PCR. The run used an Illumina HiSeq 4000. CDR3 regions were amplified by Arm-PCR with iRepertoire HTBI primers to construct TCR beta libraries. Using fastp trimming at Q25 and MiXCR clonotype assembly, TCRdb reanalyzed the public sequencing data and kept in-frame beta chains. A single entry per CDR3 protein holds the most common genes and DNA from its merged rows. The sample table lists 620,000 or so distinct CDR3 sequences, around 17% of them with a count of one. The ten most abundant clones make up 18% of the sample.

These records were also assigned to another study, of T cells in Graves' hyperthyroidism and ophthalmopathy.

The sample consisted of peripheral blood mononuclear cells (PBMCs), taken at new diagnosis, from a patient treated with antithyroid drugs. These receptor sequences come from a woman in her 30s with Graves disease. Donor details come from another sample of the same person, matched by shared clones.

The table lists this clonotype with many counts. The gene calls are TRBV28 and TRBJ1-3; the match to TRBD1 covers 10 bases. The germline gives CDR1 MDHEN, CDR2 SYDVKM. The CDR3 consists of 14 residues. J was trimmed by 2 bases and V by 7 bases; bases with no gene match: 2. For the CDR3, the DNA is TGTGCCAGCACAGACAGGGGGCCTGGAAACACCATATATTTT. It encodes CASTDRGPGNTIYF.

The chain uses TRBV30 and TRBJ2-3; 12 nucleotides agree with TRBD2. The CDR3 length is 15 residues. Per germline, CDR1 GTSNPN and CDR2 SVGIG (reference sequence). V was clipped by 2 bases and J by 5 bases; unmatched bases: 5. The CDR3 is CAWSRLAGAVDTQYF. The CDR3 DNA follows: TGTGCCTGGAGTAGACTAGCGGGAGCAGTAGATACGCAGTATTTT.

This chain uses TRBV27 with TRBJ2-3, with 12 positions matching TRBD2. There are 18 residues in the CDR3. The J segment lost 4 bases and the V segment lost 6 bases, leaving 14 bases of the junction unmatched. CDR1 and CDR2 from the germline V gene are MNHEY and SMNVEV (reference sequence). CDR3 coding DNA: TGTGCCAGCAGGGGTGTCGGGCTAGCGGGAGGGTTGGCAGATACGCAGTATTTT. It yields the protein CASRGVGLAGGLADTQYF.

The table lists this clonotype with a few counts. The chain couples TRBV18 to TRBJ2-3; D is unclear. V lost 2 bases and J lost 4, with 13 bases in between. The germline CDR1 and CDR2 sequences are KGHSH and LQKENI. CDR3 size: 15 residues. The CDR3 sequence: CASSPRSDFADTQYF. In DNA, the CDR3 is TGTGCCAGCTCACCAAGAAGTGATTTTGCAGATACGCAGTATTTT.

Many counts were recorded for this clonotype. The CDR3 loop is CASSPRRISTDTQYF. The CDR3 DNA reads TGTGCCAGCAGCCCTCGACGGATCTCCACAGATACGCAGTATTTT. The V gene is TRBV28, the J gene TRBJ2-3; D gene uncertain. The CDR3 contains 15 residues. Germline V gene data show CDR1 as MDHEN and CDR2 as SYDVKM. V dropped 6 bases and J dropped 2 bases, with 15 bases sitting between them.

This clonotype was observed at least ten times. The chain links TRBV15 to TRBJ1-5; no clear D gene. Germline CDR1 reads LNHNV; CDR2 reads YYDKDF (reference sequence). This CDR3 is built from 12 residues. V dropped 0 bases and J dropped 11 bases, with 8 bases sitting between them. CDR3 region: CATSRDVSTQHF. Here the CDR3 DNA reads TGTGCCACCAGCAGAGATGTATCGACCCAGCATTTT.

This clonotype was detected only a few times. The V gene is TRBV20-1, the J gene TRBJ2-7, with D uncertain. CDR3 length equals 15 residues. V shed 4 bases and J shed 4 bases, with 20 bases lying between them. CDR1 DFQATT and CDR2 SNEGSKA come from the germline V gene (reference sequence). CDR3 sequence reads: CSATKALGLLYEQYF. The CDR3 DNA follows: TGCAGTGCTACCAAAGCCCTGGGATTGCTTTACGAGCAGTACTTC.

The V call is TRBV20-1, the J call TRBJ2-7; TRBD1 is a possible D gene (6 bases). Germline CDR1 DFQATT, CDR2 SNEGSKA (reference sequence). The CDR3 is 13 residues long. Trimming took 5 bases from V and 0 from J, leaving 11 bases between them. The CDR3: CSAVQGHSYEQYF. CDR3 nucleotides: TGCAGTGCTGTCCAGGGGCACTCCTACGAGCAGTACTTC.

The table lists this clonotype with a few counts. The rearrangement links TRBV30 to TRBJ2-4; D is perhaps TRBD1 or TRBD2 (5 bases each). CDR1 and CDR2 from the germline V gene are GTSNPN and SVGIG (reference sequence). V lost 0 bases and J 7 bases, leaving 19 bases between the germline ends. The length of the CDR3 is 16 residues. The CDR3 protein is CAWSVGRGQGRNIQYF. The DNA for the CDR3 is TGTGCCTGGAGTGTAGGGAGAGGGCAGGGAAGGAACATTCAGTACTTC. The whole variable domain, filled in from reference TRBV30 and TRBJ2-4, reads SQTIHQWPATLVQPVGSPLSLECTVEGTSNPNLYWYRQAAGRGLQLLFYSVGIGQISSEVPQNLSASRPQDRQFILSSKKLLLSDSGFYLCAWSVGRGQGRNIQYFGAGTRLSVL.

This clonotype was recorded only once. Just one base apart from a much larger clone, this may be a read error. The J gene is TRBJ2-7, the V gene TRBV27; D may correspond to TRBD1 or TRBD2 (5 bases each). This CDR3 has 14 amino acids. V shed 4 bases and J shed 1 base, with 11 bases lying between them. CDR1 MNHEY and CDR2 SMNVEV come from the germline V gene (reference sequence). The CDR3 DNA reads TGTGCCAGCAGTTATCGGGGCCTGTCCTACGAGCAGTACTTC. Residues: CASSYRGLSYEQYF.

This clonotype was seen at least ten times. The chain carries TRBV12-3 or TRBV12-4 and TRBJ1-2, with 9 positions matching TRBD1. The CDR3 spans 13 residues. After removal of 6 bases from V and 6 bases from J, the junction contained 5 bases not matched to a gene. The chain's CDR3 is CASSQGQGDGYTF. The CDR3 DNA reads as TGTGCCAGCAGCCAGGGACAGGGTGATGGCTACACCTTC.